This is a list of T cell receptor beta chains from one sample in a study of blood T cell repertoires in COVID-19. The assay was immunoSEQ multiplex PCR, and TCRdb's table has in-frame clones only and misses some. The data hold tens of thousands of clones, with around 85% observed a single time. The sample was peripheral blood. The receptors come from an older man with acute or convalescent COVID-19. CDR3s include the opening cysteine and the closing phenylalanine or tryptophan. Each record gives: V gene, CDR3 length, CDR3 protein.

>TRBV4-2|20
CASSQIGRGTINFENNEQFF
>TRBV7-9|15
CASSFDYRGTYEQYF
>TRBV6-5|15
CASSYSSGGSYEQYF
>TRBV10-2|14
CATKTGTGDQPQHF
>TRBV29-1|14
CSVNRDRDIYGYTF
>TRBV28|16
CASSTGQGIPDTEAFF
>TRBV11-2|16
CASSFRLAGGTDTQYF
>TRBV7-9|15
CASSWTSGGGNEQFF
>TRBV24-1|14
CATSEGGRGDEQFF
>TRBV5-1|15
CASSPETHRGREQFF
>TRBV28|12
CASGEAYNEQFF
>TRBV4-1|18
CASSQRASGGENQETQYF
>TRBV11-2|16
CASSRSRAGYNTEAFF
>TRBV28|17
CASSLLHSVGGADTQYF
>TRBV9|18
CASSPGGSGGSSYNEQFF
>TRBV29-1|13
CSGTGGADYGYTF
>TRBV7-9|12
CASSPQPGEQFF
>TRBV28|13
CASTLKHLEKLFF
>TRBV18|13
CASSERVGQPQHF
>TRBV5-1|16
CASSYATGSSGNTIYF
>TRBV28|14
CASIDRVTGNTIYF
>TRBV6-2/TRBV6-3|11
CASSYEGEQFF
>TRBV9|15
CASSPGTGSFQKQYF
>TRBV29-1|15
CSVDRRHLSTDTQYF
>TRBV18|15
CASSRGTGGSTEAFF
>TRBV28|13
CASTGTGHYEQYF
>TRBV3-1/TRBV3-2|19
CASSLTTPLLRGGMDEQFF
>TRBV14|15
CASSQPSRNTGELFF
>TRBV5-8|12
CASSLYNQPQHF
>TRBV18|12
CASSPPSRGQFF
>TRBV5-4|14
CASSLGRVNTEAFF